This section outlines one TCR beta chain sequence together with its context. Its antigen remains unidentified. Possible read error: a much larger clone is one base away. This specimen belongs to a study of breast tumors, draining lymph nodes, adjacent tissues. The lymph nodes were axillary draining lymph nodes from breast cancer patients. Via MiXCR, TCRdb re-called the multiplex PCR reads, giving one row per CDR3 protein. The profile shows 200,000 or so distinct CDR3 sequences, approximately 33% of them singletons. Study-wide results and limits: Tumor TCR diversity was below lymph nodes but above nontumor tissue.

V was trimmed by 4 bases and J by 6 bases, leaving 13 bases between them. The CDR3 spans 14 residues. Germline CDR1 SGHRS, CDR2 YFSETQ. Sequencing was carried out using axillary lymph node tissue. This clonotype originated in a female donor with breast cancer. Some clones in this sample may be carry-over from other donors' samples. V gene TRBV5-1 combines with J gene TRBJ2-2; D gene uncertain. CDR3 DNA: TGCGCCAGCAGCCTTTCTGTCGCGCCCGGGGAGCTGTTTTTT. Translation: CASSLSVAPGELFF.